This TCR beta chain was sequenced during a study of T-cell memory formation after mild COVID-19. TCRdb redid the calling of the 5' RACE reads with MiXCR, one entry per CDR3 protein. The sample carries around 300,000 distinct CDR3 sequences, roughly 18% recorded once. The CDR3 extends over 19 amino acids. CDR1 SGDLS and CDR2 YYNGEE come from the germline V gene. The ends lost 0 bases at V and 0 bases at J; junction bases unmatched: 12. This clonotype has more than one count but fewer than ten. Sequenced input: PBMCs or a T cell subset sorted from them (not recorded which). The chain links TRBV9 to TRBJ2-7; 10 nucleotides line up with TRBD1. This receptor was identified in a young man who had mild COVID-19 (a few samples of this study predate the infection). Cell type and time point are not known. In nucleotides, the CDR3 is TGTGCCAGCAGCGTAGGTGTTACTTACGGGACAGGGGACTCCTACGAGCAGTACGTC. Protein product: CASSVGVTYGTGDSYEQYV.